The 9 T cell receptor beta chains below all came from one sample that was sequenced in a study of T cell changes during pregnancy in multiple sclerosis. Assay used: immunoSEQ multiplex PCR; TCRdb lists only in-frame clones, some missing. The data show about 23,000 clones, more than 75% seen once. Material: CD8+ T cells from peripheral blood mononuclear cells, obtained after pregnancy. Receptor source: a female donor with multiple sclerosis, enrolled in a pregnancy study.

This chain links TRBV11-2 with TRBJ2-7; tentative D call: TRBD1 (6 bases). Trimming pared 0 bases from V and 7 bases from J, leaving 10 bases between. This CDR3 has 13 residues. Germline V gene sequence: CDR1 SGHAT, CDR2 FQNNGV. The CDR3 DNA sequence: TGTGCCAGCAGCTTAGATCTCGGGACAGAGCAGTACTTC. This encodes CASSLDLGTEQYF.

This sequence joins TRBV9 and TRBJ2-3, with 9 bases lining up with TRBD2. The CDR3 runs 17 residues. Germline CDR1 SGDLS, CDR2 YYNGEE. Trimming removed 0 bases from V and 7 bases from J; junction bases left unmatched: 12. CDR3 sequence (DNA): TGTGCCAGCAGCGTAGCTCTTTTGCGGGAGGGCCGGAATACGCAGTATTTT. The encoded protein is CASSVALLREGRNTQYF. Based on the CDR3 plus reference TRBV9 and TRBJ2-3, the full variable domain is DSGVTQTPKHLITATGQRVTLRCSPRSGDLSVYWYQQSLDQGLQFLIQYYNGEERAKGNILERFSAQQFPDLHSELNLSSLELGDSALYFCASSVALLREGRNTQYFGPGTRLTVL.

As concerns this clone: One junction end does not reproduce the germline sequence, and a read error may be involved. CDR3 nucleotide sequence: TGTGCTAGCAGCTTGGGAGAAGCCGCAGATACGCAGTATTTT. Translation gives CASSLGEAADTQYF. The V and J genes are TRBV7-7 and TRBJ2-3; D is possibly TRBD2 (5 bases). The CDR3 spans 14 residues. Germline CDR1 reads SSHAT; CDR2 reads FNYEAQ (reference sequence).

The CDR3 reads CASSAAGQGAKNIQYF. Here the CDR3 DNA reads TGTGCCAGCAGCGCAGCCGGTCAGGGAGCCAAAAACATTCAGTACTTC. The genes are TRBV9 and TRBJ2-4, with D possibly matching TRBD1 (5 bases). CDR1 and CDR2 (germline): SGDLS, YYNGEE. V lost 3 bases and J 0 bases, leaving 13 bases between the germline ends. The CDR3 is made up of 16 amino acids.

V is TRBV4-2 and J is TRBJ2-3, with 13 bases fitting TRBD2. The CDR3 sequence is 17 residues long. Germline loops: CDR1 LGHNA, CDR2 YNFKEQ. The junction had 3 bases not matched to a gene; V was cut back by 0 bases and J by 3 bases. CDR3 region: CASSQDTGLAGTDTQYF. In nucleotides, the CDR3 is TGTGCCAGCAGCCAAGATACGGGACTAGCGGGAACAGATACGCAGTATTTT.

This clone has a single count. The rearrangement joins TRBV29-1 to TRBJ1-2; D possibly corresponds to TRBD1 (6 bases). Looked up from germline, CDR1 is SQVTM and CDR2 is ANQGSEA. The CDR3 runs to 12 residues. With 6 bases removed from V and 5 bases from J, the gap between germline ends came to 13 bases. The CDR3 sequence is CSVPTGTYGYTF. CDR3 nucleotides: TGCAGCGTCCCGACAGGAACTTATGGCTACACCTTC.

The rearrangement links TRBV9 to TRBJ2-1, with 7 bases identical to TRBD1. The germline CDR1 and CDR2 sequences are SGDLS and YYNGEE. J gave up 3 bases and V 4 bases, and 16 bases lay outside the gene matches. The CDR3 has 18 residues. This CDR3 reads CASSPSFGQDGLYNEQFF. CDR3 DNA sequence: TGTGCCAGCAGCCCTTCTTTCGGACAGGACGGGCTCTACAATGAGCAGTTCTTC.

The rearrangement joins TRBV19 to TRBJ2-7; the D gene is possibly TRBD1 (5 bases). The CDR3 contains 14 residues. The V and J ends lost 7 bases and 3 bases respectively, with 16 bases between them. CDR1 is LNHDA and CDR2 is SQIVND in the germline V gene (reference sequence). The CDR3 reads CASTSGNPLYEQYF. DNA of the CDR3: TGTGCCAGTACGTCAGGGAATCCCCTCTACGAGCAGTACTTC.

In this sample, this clone turned up once. The rearrangement links TRBV14 to TRBJ2-7, with 7 bases lining up with TRBD1. Germline CDR1 SGHDN, CDR2 FVKESK. CDR3 size: 16 residues. V lost 2 bases and J lost 0; bases outside the gene matches: 7. The CDR3 spells CASSQHQDRSSYEQYF. CDR3 sequence (DNA): TGTGCCAGCAGCCAACATCAGGACAGGAGCTCCTACGAGCAGTACTTC.